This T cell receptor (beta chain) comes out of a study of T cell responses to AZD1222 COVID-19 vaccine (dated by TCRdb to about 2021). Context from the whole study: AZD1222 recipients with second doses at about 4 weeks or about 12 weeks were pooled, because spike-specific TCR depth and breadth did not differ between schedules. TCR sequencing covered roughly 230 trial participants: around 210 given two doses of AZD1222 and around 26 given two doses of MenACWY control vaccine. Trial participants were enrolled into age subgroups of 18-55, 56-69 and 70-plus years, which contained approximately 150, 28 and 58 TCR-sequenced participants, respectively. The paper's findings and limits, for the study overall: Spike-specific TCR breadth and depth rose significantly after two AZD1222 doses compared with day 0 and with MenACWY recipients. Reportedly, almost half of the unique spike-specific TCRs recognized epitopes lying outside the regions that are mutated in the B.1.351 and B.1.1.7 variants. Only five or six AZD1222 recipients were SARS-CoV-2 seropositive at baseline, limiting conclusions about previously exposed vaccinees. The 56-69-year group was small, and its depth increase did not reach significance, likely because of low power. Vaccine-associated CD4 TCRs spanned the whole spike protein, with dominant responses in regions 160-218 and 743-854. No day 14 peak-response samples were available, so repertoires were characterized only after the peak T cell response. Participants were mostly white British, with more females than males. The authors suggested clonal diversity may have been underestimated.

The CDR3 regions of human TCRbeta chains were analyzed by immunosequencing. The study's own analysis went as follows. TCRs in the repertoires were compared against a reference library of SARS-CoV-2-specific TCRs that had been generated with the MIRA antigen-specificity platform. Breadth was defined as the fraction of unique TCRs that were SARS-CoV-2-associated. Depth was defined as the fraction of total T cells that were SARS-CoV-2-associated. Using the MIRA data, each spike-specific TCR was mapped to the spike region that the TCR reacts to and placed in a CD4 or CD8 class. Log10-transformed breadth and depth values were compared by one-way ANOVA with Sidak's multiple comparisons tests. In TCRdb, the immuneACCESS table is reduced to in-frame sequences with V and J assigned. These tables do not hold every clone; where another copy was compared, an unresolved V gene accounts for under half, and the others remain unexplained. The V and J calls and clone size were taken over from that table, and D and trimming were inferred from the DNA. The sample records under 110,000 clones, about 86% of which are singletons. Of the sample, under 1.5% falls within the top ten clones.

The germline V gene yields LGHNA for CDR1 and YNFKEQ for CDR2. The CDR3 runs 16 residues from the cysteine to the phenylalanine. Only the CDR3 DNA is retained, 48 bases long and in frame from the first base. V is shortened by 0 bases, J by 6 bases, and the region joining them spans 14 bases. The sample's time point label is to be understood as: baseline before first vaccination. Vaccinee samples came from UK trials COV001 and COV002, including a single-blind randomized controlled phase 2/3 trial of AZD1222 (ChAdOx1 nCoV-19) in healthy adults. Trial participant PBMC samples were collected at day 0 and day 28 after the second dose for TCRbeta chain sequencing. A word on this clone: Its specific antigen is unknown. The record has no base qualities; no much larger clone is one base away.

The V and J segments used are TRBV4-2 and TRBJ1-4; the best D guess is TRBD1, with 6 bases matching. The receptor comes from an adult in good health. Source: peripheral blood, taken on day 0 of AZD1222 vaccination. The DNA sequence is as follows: TGTGCCAGCAGCCAAGATCACGGGGAGGGGGATGAAAAACTGTTTTTT. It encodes CASSQDHGEGDEKLFF.